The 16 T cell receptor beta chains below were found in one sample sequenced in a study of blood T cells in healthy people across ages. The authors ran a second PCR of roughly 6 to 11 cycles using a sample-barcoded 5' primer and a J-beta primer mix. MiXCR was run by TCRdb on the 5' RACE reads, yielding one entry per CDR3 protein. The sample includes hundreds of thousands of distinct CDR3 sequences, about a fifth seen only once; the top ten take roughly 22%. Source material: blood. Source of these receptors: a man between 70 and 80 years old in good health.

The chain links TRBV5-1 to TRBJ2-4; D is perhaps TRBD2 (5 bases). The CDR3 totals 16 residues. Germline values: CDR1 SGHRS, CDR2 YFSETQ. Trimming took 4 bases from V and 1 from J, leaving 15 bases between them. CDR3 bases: TGCGCCAGCAGCGCGGGCAGAGATCGGGCCAAAAACATTCAGTACTTC. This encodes CASSAGRDRAKNIQYF.

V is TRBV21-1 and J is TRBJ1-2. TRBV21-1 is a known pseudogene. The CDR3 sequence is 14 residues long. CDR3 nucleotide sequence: TGTGCCACCAGGGCCGAGGGAGCTAACTATGGCTACACCTTC. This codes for CATRAEGANYGYTF.

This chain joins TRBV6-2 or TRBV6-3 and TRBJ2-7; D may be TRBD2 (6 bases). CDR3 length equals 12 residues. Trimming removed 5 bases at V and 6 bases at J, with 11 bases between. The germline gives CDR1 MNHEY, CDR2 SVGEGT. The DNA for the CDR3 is TGTGCCAGCAGTGGCGGAGGGTTCGAGCAGTACGTC. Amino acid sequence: CASSGGGFEQYV.

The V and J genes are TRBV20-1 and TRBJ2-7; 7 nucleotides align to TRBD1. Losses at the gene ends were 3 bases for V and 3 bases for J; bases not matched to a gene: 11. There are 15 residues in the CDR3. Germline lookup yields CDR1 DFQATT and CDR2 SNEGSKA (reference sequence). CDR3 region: CSASAMGQLLYEQYV. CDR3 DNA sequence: TGCAGTGCTAGTGCCATGGGACAGCTACTCTACGAGCAGTACGTC.

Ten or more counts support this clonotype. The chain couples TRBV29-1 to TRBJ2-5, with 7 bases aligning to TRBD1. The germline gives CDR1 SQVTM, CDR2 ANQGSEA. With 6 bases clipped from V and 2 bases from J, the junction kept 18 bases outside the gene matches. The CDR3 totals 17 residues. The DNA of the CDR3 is TGCAGCGTCAACCTGGGCAGGGGGATCCCCGCACAAGAGACCCAGTACTTC. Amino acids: CSVNLGRGIPAQETQYF.

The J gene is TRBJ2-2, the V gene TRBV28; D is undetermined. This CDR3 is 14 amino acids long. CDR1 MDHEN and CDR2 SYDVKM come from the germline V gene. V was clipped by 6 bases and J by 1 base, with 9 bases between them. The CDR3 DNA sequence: TGTGCCAGCAGGCCCGTTATGAACACCGGGGAGCTGTTTTTT. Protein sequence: CASRPVMNTGELFF.

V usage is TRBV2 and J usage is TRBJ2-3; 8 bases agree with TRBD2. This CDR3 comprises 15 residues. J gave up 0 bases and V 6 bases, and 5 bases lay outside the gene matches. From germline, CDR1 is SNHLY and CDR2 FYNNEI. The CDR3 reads CASRDSGGSTDTQYF. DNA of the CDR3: TGTGCCAGCAGGGATTCGGGGGGGAGCACAGATACGCAGTATTTT. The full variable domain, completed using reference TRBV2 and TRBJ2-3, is EPEVTQTPSHQVTQMGQEVILRCVPISNHLYFYWYRQILGQKVEFLVSFYNNEISEKSEIFDDQFSVERPDGSNFTLKIRSTKLEDSAMYFCASRDSGGSTDTQYFGPGTRLTVL.

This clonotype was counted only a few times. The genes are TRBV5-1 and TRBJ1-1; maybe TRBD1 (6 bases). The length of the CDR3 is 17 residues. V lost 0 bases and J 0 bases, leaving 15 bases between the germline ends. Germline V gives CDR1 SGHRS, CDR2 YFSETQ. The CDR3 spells CASSLGQVKAMNTEAFF. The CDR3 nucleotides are TGCGCCAGCAGCTTGGGACAGGTAAAAGCAATGAACACTGAAGCTTTCTTT.

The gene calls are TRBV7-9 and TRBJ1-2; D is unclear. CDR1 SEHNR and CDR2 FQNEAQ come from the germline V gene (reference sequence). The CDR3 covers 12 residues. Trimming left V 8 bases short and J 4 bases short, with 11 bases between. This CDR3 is CASEPRGYGYTF. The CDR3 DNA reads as TGTGCCAGCGAGCCACGGGGCTATGGCTACACCTTC.

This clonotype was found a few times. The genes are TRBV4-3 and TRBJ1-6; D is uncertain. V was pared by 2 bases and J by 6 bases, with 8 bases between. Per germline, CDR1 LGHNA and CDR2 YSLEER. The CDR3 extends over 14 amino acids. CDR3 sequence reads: CASSQRRFNSPLHF. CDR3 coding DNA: TGCGCCAGCAGCCAACGAAGATTTAATTCACCCCTCCACTTT.

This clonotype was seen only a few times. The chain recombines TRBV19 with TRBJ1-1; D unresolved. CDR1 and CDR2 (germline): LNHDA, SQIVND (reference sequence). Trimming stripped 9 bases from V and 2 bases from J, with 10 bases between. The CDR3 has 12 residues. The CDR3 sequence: CASSRFNTEAFF. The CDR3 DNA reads TGTGCCAGCTCACGATTCAACACTGAAGCTTTCTTT.

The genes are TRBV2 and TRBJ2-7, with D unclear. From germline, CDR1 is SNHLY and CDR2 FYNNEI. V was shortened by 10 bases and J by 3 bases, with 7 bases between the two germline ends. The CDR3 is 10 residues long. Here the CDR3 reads CATNNYEQYF. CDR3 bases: TGTGCCACCAACAACTACGAGCAGTACTTC. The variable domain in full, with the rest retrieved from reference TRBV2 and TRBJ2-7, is EPEVTQTPSHQVTQMGQEVILRCVPISNHLYFYWYRQILGQKVEFLVSFYNNEISEKSEIFDDQFSVERPDGSNFTLKIRSTKLEDSAMYFCATNNYEQYFGPGTRLTVT.

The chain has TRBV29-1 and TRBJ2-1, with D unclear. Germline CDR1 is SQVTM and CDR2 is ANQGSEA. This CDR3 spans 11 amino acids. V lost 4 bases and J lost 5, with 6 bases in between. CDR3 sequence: CSVATNNEQFF. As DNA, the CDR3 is TGCAGCGTTGCCACCAACAATGAGCAGTTCTTC.

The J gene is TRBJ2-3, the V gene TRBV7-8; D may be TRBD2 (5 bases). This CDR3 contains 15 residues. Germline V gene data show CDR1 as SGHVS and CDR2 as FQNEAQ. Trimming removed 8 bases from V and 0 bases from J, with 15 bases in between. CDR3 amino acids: CASARLDFSTDTQYF. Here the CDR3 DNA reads TGTGCCAGCGCCCGGCTGGACTTTAGCACAGATACGCAGTATTTT.

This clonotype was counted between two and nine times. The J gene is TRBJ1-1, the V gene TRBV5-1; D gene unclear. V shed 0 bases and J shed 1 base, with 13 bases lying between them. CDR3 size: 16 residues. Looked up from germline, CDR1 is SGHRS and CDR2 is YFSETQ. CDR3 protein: CASSLAAMGPNTEAFF. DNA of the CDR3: TGCGCCAGCAGCTTGGCCGCGATGGGCCCGAACACTGAAGCTTTCTTT.

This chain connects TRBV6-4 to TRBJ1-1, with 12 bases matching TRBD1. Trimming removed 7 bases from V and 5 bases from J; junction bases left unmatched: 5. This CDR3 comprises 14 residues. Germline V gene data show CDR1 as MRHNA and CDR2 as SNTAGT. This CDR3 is CASKGQGASTEAFF. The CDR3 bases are TGTGCCAGCAAGGGACAGGGGGCGAGTACTGAAGCTTTCTTT.